This TCR beta chain was obtained from a study of T cells in Graves' hyperthyroidism and ophthalmopathy. Concerning this clonotype: Its cognate antigen is unknown.

Template material for amplifying TCR beta CDR3 regions consisted of RNA transcripts. Using the HTBI primer set, a first-round RT-PCR was run on the TCR CDR3. MiXCR, run by TCRdb on the multiplex PCR reads, gives a single entry per CDR3 protein. Counted here are hundreds of thousands of distinct CDR3 sequences, roughly 45% occurring once; the ten biggest clones make up roughly 7.2%. This CDR3 spans 16 amino acids. The germline V gene encodes CDR1 SGHTA and CDR2 FQGNSA. Trimming took off 2 bases at V and 6 bases at J, with 17 bases between the two ends. Uncontrolled infection, other autoimmune disease, pregnancy or lactation barred patients from enrollment. The diagnoses drew upon clinical symptoms, serum thyroxine and TRAb, thyroid ultrasound and orbital computed tomography. The study, taken as a whole, reports: Researchers report that a 13 V-J model separated ophthalmopathy from stable hyperthyroidism. Blood held most thyroid clonotypes expanded above 0.001 frequency.

The V call is TRBV7-2, the J call TRBJ1-5, with a tentative D call TRBD1 (6 bases). The specimen sequenced was peripheral blood or thyroid tissue (not recorded which). The clonotype was recovered from an adult man with Graves' disease, either hyperthyroidism or ophthalmopathy (not recorded which). CDR3 bases: TGTGCCAGCAGCTTAACCTGGGACACTTCAAGTCAGCCCCAGCATTTT. Encoded protein: CASSLTWDTSSQPQHF. The full variable domain, its missing parts supplied by reference TRBV7-2 and TRBJ1-5, is GAGVSQSPSNKVTEKGKDVELRCDPISGHTALYWYRQSLGQGLEFLIYFQGNSAPDKSGLPSDRFSAERTGGSVSTLTIQRTQQEDSAVYLCASSLTWDTSSQPQHFGDGTRLSIL.